A single sample is the source of the 8 T cell receptor beta chains below, sequenced in a study of CD8 T cells in ankylosing spondylitis. MiXCR, run by TCRdb on the 5' RACE reads, gives a single entry per CDR3 protein. This sample has 200,000 to 250,000 distinct CDR3 sequences, with less than 9.5% found just once. The sequenced material came from blood, either unsorted or a sorted T cell fraction (not recorded which). These receptors were taken from a female donor with ankylosing spondylitis or in good health (not recorded which).

The table lists this clonotype with a few counts. The chain carries TRBV11-2 and TRBJ2-7; the D gene is possibly TRBD1 (6 bases). Between the trimmed V and J ends, which lost 6 bases and 3 bases, there was a span of 15 bases. The CDR3 contains 14 residues. Germline lookup yields CDR1 SGHAT and CDR2 FQNNGV. The CDR3 loop reads CASRSPGTFYEQYF. The CDR3 nucleotides read TGTGCCAGCAGGTCGCCCGGGACATTCTACGAGCAGTACTTC.

There are many counts of this clonotype. The chain uses TRBV6-5 and TRBJ2-2; 9 bases are a match to TRBD2. Germline trimming cut 0 bases from V and 5 bases from J; bases unmatched to any gene: 7. CDR3 size: 17 residues. The V gene's germline CDR1 is MNHEY and CDR2 SVGAGI. The CDR3: CASSYSLAGVKTGELFF. Written as DNA, the CDR3 is TGTGCCAGCAGTTACTCGTTAGCGGGAGTCAAGACCGGGGAGCTGTTTTTT.

This clonotype was recorded many times. This chain links TRBV20-1 with TRBJ2-3; D assignment may be TRBD1 or TRBD2 (5 bases each). Trimming pared 1 base from V and 0 bases from J, leaving 11 bases between. The CDR3 sequence is 15 residues long. Germline V lookup: CDR1 DFQATT, CDR2 SNEGSKA (reference sequence). CDR3 bases: TGCAGTGCTAGAGCGGGGCGGTTTAGCACAGATACGCAGTATTTT. Translating gives CSARAGRFSTDTQYF.

Ten or more counts support this clonotype. The CDR3 loop reads CVCGAFRSDHEQFF. CDR3 nucleotide sequence: TGTGTCTGCGGAGCTTTTCGATCTGATCATGAGCAGTTCTTC. This chain uses TRBV27 with TRBJ2-1; D ambiguous. CDR3 length: 14 amino acids. Germline-derived CDR1 and CDR2 are MNHEY and SMNVEV (reference sequence).

This clonotype was counted ten times or more. The chain recombines TRBV4-1 with TRBJ2-7; no firm D call. Trimming shortened V by 0 bases and J by 3 bases, and 6 bases separated the two germline ends. From germline, CDR1 is MGHRA and CDR2 YSYEKL. The CDR3 sequence is 13 residues long. The CDR3 bases are TGCGCCAGCAGCCAAGACGGCGGCTACGAGCAGTACTTC. Its protein is CASSQDGGYEQYF.

This clonotype was seen repeatedly, ten times or more. An end of the junction differs from the germline gene, which may be a read error. V and J are TRBV7-2 and TRBJ2-3, with unresolved D. This CDR3 comprises 12 residues. In germline, CDR1 is SGHTA, CDR2 FQGNSA. Here the CDR3 reads CASSLDTDTQYF. The CDR3 DNA sequence: TGCGCCAGCAGCTTGGACACAGATACGCAGTATTTT.

This clonotype was detected many times. The CDR3 region is CASGLFRRTSGRSDTQYF. DNA for the CDR3: TGTGCCAGCGGTCTCTTTAGGAGGACTAGCGGGAGGTCAGATACGCAGTATTTT. The V call is TRBV7-8, the J call TRBJ2-3; 14 bases match TRBD2. Germline V gene data show CDR1 as SGHVS and CDR2 as FQNEAQ. The V segment lost 8 bases and the J segment 4 bases; nucleotides outside the gene matches: 14. The CDR3 contains 18 residues.

This clonotype was detected ten times or more. The rearrangement joins TRBV20-1 to TRBJ2-1; D not certain. CDR1 is DFQATT, CDR2 SNEGSKA, per germline (reference sequence). The CDR3 runs 14 residues. V was trimmed by 5 bases and J by 6 bases, leaving 17 bases between them. CDR3 coding DNA: TGCAGTGCTTCCCTAAACGGGTGGGGCAATGAGCAGTTCTTC. Amino acid sequence: CSASLNGWGNEQFF.